These 14 T cell receptor beta chains share one sample of origin, sequenced in a study of cytomegalovirus exposure and HLA in healthy donors. Produced via immunoSEQ multiplex PCR; TCRdb's table is partial and in-frame only. Among roughly 120,000 clones listed, roughly 86% were seen once. Sequencing was performed on PBMCs. These TCRs come from a woman aged 18-30 years in good health and CMV-seronegative.

The genes are TRBV2 and TRBJ2-5, with D possibly matching TRBD2 (6 bases). Germline assignment: CDR1 SNHLY and CDR2 FYNNEI. CDR3 length: 16 residues. V lost 3 bases to trimming and J lost 0 bases, with 14 bases between them. This CDR3 is CASSDRGGENQETQYF. CDR3 DNA: TGTGCCAGCAGTGACCGGGGCGGGGAAAACCAAGAGACCCAGTACTTC. Complete variable domain (other parts from reference TRBV2 and TRBJ2-5): EPEVTQTPSHQVTQMGQEVILRCVPISNHLYFYWYRQILGQKVEFLVSFYNNEISEKSEIFDDQFSVERPDGSNFTLKIRSTKLEDSAMYFCASSDRGGENQETQYFGPGTRLLVL.

The rearrangement joins TRBV9 to TRBJ1-1; 7 bases map to TRBD1. The CDR3 totals 15 residues. CDR1 SGDLS and CDR2 YYNGEE come from the germline V gene. The V segment lost 5 bases and the J segment 4 bases; nucleotides outside the gene matches: 11. The CDR3 loop is CASRRTGYFSTEAFF. CDR3 nucleotides: TGTGCCAGCAGAAGGACAGGTTATTTTAGCACTGAAGCTTTCTTT.

The V gene is TRBV7-6, the J gene TRBJ2-1, with 7 bases identical to TRBD2. The CDR3 runs to 16 residues. V was pared by 3 bases and J by 4 bases, with 9 bases of the junction left unmatched. Germline CDR1 and CDR2: SGHVS and FNYEAQ. This CDR3 is CASSFLVAGVYNEQFF. CDR3 coding DNA: TGTGCCAGCAGCTTTTTGGTTGCGGGGGTTTACAATGAGCAGTTCTTC. Complete variable domain (other parts from reference TRBV7-6 and TRBJ2-1): GAGVSQSPRYKVTKRGQDVALRCDPISGHVSLYWYRQALGQGPEFLTYFNYEAQQDKSGLPNDRFSAERPEGSISTLTIQRTEQRDSAMYRCASSFLVAGVYNEQFFGPGTRLTVL.

This clone was counted only a few times. The V and J genes are TRBV7-9 and TRBJ1-6, with 7 bases identical to TRBD1. The CDR3 is made up of 15 amino acids. The J segment lost 8 bases and the V segment lost 4 bases, leaving 8 bases of the junction unmatched. Per germline, CDR1 SEHNR and CDR2 FQNEAQ (reference sequence). CDR3 protein: CASSSSDRAHSPLHF. The DNA for the CDR3 is TGTGCCAGCAGCTCCTCAGACAGGGCGCATTCACCCCTCCACTTT.

This clone occurred once. CDR3 sequence (DNA): TGTGCCAGCAGCCCAGAAGGGGGGGTGAAGCTGTTTTTT. Residues: CASSPEGGVKLFF. The V call is TRBV5-8, the J call TRBJ2-2; tentatively, D is TRBD2 (7 bases). Germline CDR1 reads SGHTS; CDR2 reads YDEGEE. V was cut by 4 bases and J by 12 bases, with 16 bases left in between. The CDR3 is made up of 13 amino acids.

The CDR3 protein is CASSQDPSNQETQYF. The CDR3 region has the DNA TGTGCCAGCAGCCAAGATCCCTCTAACCAAGAGACCCAGTACTTC. The V gene is TRBV4-2, the J gene TRBJ2-5; D is ambiguous. The CDR3 consists of 15 residues. Germline CDR1 and CDR2: LGHNA and YNFKEQ. V gave up 0 bases and J gave up 0 bases, with 8 bases separating them.

The CDR3: CASSLDLGNTEAFF. As DNA, the CDR3 is TGTGCCAGCAGCTTAGATCTAGGGAACACTGAAGCTTTCTTT. The chain recombines TRBV11-2 with TRBJ1-1; D gene unclear. This CDR3 is 14 amino acids long. CDR1 and CDR2 (germline): SGHAT, FQNNGV. V was shortened by 0 bases and J by 1 base, with 6 bases between the two germline ends.

The chain links TRBV18 to TRBJ2-7; TRBD1 agrees at 9 bases. Trimming took 3 bases from V and 4 from J; bases not matched to a gene: 1. The CDR3 runs to 13 residues. Germline V gene data show CDR1 as KGHSH and CDR2 as LQKENI. The CDR3 is CASSPGTGYEQYF. The CDR3 coding sequence is TGTGCCAGCTCACCCGGGACAGGGTACGAGCAGTACTTC.

CDR3 bases: TGTGCCAGCAGTTTCGGGGGGACAGGGCCTCACACCATATATTTT. It codes for CASSFGGTGPHTIYF. This chain links TRBV28 with TRBJ1-3; 9 bases map to TRBD1. This CDR3 contains 15 residues. V lost 3 bases and J lost 8; bases outside the gene matches: 8. Germline CDR1 and CDR2: MDHEN and SYDVKM.

The V gene is TRBV27, the J gene TRBJ1-5; 8 bases are shared with TRBD1. Germline lookup yields CDR1 MNHEY and CDR2 SMNVEV (reference sequence). The junction had 10 bases not matched to a gene; V was cut back by 6 bases and J by 0 bases. CDR3 length: 17 amino acids. CDR3 DNA sequence: TGTGCCAGCAGACCACCGGGACAGGCCTATAGCAATCAGCCCCAGCATTTT. Translation: CASRPPGQAYSNQPQHF.

V is TRBV18 and J is TRBJ2-1; TRBD2 aligns across 7 bases. The trim removed 1 base at V and 1 base at J, leaving 16 bases unmatched. Germline loops: CDR1 KGHSH, CDR2 LQKENI. The CDR3 totals 20 residues. The CDR3 nucleotides are TGTGCCAGCTCACCACTGACGCTCCCACTACCAGCGGGGTCCTACAATGAGCAGTTCTTC. The encoded protein is CASSPLTLPLPAGSYNEQFF.

The V gene is TRBV27, the J gene TRBJ1-5; unclear D gene. The germline V and J ends were trimmed by 8 bases and 5 bases, with 16 bases remaining between them. The CDR3 has 14 residues. Germline CDR1 reads MNHEY; CDR2 reads SMNVEV (reference sequence). CDR3 coding DNA: TGTGCCAGCGGTCGAACATCTAGAGATCAGCCCCAGCATTTT. Its translation: CASGRTSRDQPQHF.

CDR3 region: CASSFGGGELFF. CDR3 nucleotide sequence: TGTGCCAGCAGCTTCGGGGGCGGGGAGCTGTTTTTT. The chain recombines TRBV5-6 with TRBJ2-2, with D tentatively TRBD2 (6 bases). The CDR3 covers 12 residues. The germline V gene encodes CDR1 SGHDT and CDR2 YYEEEE. The germline V and J ends were trimmed by 2 bases and 7 bases, with 6 bases remaining between them. Complete variable domain (other parts from reference TRBV5-6 and TRBJ2-2): DAGVTQSPTHLIKTRGQQVTLRCSPKSGHDTVSWYQQALGQGPQFIFQYYEEEERQRGNFPDRFSGHQFPNYSSELNVNALLLGDSALYLCASSFGGGELFFGEGSRLTVL.

In this sample, this clone turned up a few times. The CDR3 spells CASSRRLLGQSSGNTIYF. CDR3 bases: TGTGCCAGCAGCCGACGACTGCTTGGACAGTCCTCTGGAAACACCATATATTTT. The V and J genes are TRBV28 and TRBJ1-3, with a possible D match to TRBD1 (6 bases). The germline V and J ends were trimmed by 6 bases and 0 bases, with 21 bases remaining between them. The germline V gene encodes CDR1 MDHEN and CDR2 SYDVKM. This CDR3 region has 18 residues. Together with reference TRBV28 and TRBJ1-3, the CDR3 gives the full variable domain: DVKVTQSSRYLVKRTGEKVFLECVQDMDHENMFWYRQDPGLGLRLIYFSYDVKMKEKGDIPEGYSVSREKKERFSLILESASTNQTSMYLCASSRRLLGQSSGNTIYFGEGSWLTVV.